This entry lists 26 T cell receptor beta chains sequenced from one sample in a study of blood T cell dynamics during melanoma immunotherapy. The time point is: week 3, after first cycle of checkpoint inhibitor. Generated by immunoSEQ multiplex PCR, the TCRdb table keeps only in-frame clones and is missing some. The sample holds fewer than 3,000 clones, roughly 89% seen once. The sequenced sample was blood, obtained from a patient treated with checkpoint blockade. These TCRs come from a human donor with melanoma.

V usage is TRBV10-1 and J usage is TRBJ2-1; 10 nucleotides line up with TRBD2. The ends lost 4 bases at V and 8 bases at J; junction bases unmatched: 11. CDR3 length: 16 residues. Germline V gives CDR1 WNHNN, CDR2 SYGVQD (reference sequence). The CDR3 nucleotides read TGCGCCAGCAGTGGTAGGACTAGCGGTAGAGGGGATGAGCAGTTCTTC. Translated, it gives CASSGRTSGRGDEQFF.

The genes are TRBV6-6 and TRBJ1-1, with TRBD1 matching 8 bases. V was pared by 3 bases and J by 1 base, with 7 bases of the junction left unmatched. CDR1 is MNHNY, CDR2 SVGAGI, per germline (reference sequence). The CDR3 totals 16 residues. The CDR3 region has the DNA TGTGCCAGCAGTTATCCACAGGGGGTAGGGAACACTGAAGCTTTCTTT. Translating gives CASSYPQGVGNTEAFF.

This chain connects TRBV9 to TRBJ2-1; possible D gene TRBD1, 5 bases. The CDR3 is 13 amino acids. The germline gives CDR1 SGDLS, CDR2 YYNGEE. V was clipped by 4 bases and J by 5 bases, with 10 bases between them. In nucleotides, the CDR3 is TGTGCCAGCAGCAGGCAGGGCCACAATGAGCAGTTCTTC. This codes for CASSRQGHNEQFF.

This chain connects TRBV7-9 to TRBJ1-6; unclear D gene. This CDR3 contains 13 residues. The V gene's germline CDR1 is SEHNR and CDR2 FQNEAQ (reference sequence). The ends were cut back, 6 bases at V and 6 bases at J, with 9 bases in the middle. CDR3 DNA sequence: TGTGCCAGCAGTTCAAATCCTAATTCACCCCTCCACTTT. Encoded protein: CASSSNPNSPLHF.

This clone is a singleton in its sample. This CDR3 reads CASSLGQGGTEAFF. The DNA of the CDR3 is TGCGCCAGCAGCTTGGGACAGGGAGGGACTGAAGCTTTCTTT. V gene TRBV5-1 combines with J gene TRBJ1-1; 7 positions agree with TRBD1. Germline trimming cut 0 bases from V and 5 bases from J; bases unmatched to any gene: 4. The CDR3 runs 14 residues. Germline assignment: CDR1 SGHRS and CDR2 YFSETQ.

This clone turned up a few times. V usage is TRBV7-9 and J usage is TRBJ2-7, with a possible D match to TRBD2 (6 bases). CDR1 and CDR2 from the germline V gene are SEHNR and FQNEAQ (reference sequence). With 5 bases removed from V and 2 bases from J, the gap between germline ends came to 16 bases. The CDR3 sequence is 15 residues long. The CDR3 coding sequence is TGTGCCAGCAGCAACCGGGACTGGGGCGCCTACGAGCAGTACTTC. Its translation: CASSNRDWGAYEQYF.

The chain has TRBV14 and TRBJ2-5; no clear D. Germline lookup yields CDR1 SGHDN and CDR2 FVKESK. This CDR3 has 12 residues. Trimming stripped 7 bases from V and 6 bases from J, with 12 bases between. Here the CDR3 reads CASKTVEKTQYF. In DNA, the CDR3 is TGTGCCAGCAAGACCGTGGAGAAGACCCAGTACTTC.

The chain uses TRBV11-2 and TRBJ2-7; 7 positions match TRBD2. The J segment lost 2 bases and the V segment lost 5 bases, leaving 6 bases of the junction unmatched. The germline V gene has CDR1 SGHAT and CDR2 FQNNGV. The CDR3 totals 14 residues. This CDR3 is CASSIRAGAYEQYF. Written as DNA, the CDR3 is TGTGCCAGCAGCATAAGGGCGGGGGCCTACGAGCAGTACTTC.

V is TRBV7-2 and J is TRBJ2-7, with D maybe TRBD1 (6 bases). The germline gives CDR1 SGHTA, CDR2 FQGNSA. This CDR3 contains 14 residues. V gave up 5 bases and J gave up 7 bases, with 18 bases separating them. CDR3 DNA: TGTGCCAGCAGCCCTATGACAGGCCCCCTAGAGCAGTACTTC. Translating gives CASSPMTGPLEQYF.

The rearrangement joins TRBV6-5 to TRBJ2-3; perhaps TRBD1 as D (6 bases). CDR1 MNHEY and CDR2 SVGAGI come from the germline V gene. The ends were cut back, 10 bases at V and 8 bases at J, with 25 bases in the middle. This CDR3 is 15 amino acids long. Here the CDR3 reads CAIPPRDNYEATQYF. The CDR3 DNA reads TGTGCCATCCCCCCTCGGGACAACTATGAGGCTACGCAGTATTTT.

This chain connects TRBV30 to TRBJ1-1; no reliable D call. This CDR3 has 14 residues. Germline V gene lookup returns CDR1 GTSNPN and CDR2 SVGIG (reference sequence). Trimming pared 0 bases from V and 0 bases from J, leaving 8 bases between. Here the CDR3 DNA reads TGTGCCTGGAGTGTAGGTACGCTGAACACTGAAGCTTTCTTT. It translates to CAWSVGTLNTEAFF.

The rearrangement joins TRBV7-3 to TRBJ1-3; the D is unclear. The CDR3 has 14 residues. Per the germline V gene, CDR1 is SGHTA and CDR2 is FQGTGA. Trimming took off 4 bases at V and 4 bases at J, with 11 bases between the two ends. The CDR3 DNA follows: TGTGCCAGCAGCTCCACCCTAGTGGGAAACACCATATATTTT. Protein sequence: CASSSTLVGNTIYF.

This chain's CDR3 is CASTPTGLNTEAFF. The CDR3 bases are TGTGCCAGCACCCCAACAGGGCTGAACACTGAAGCTTTCTTT. The chain couples TRBV6-7 to TRBJ1-1; perhaps TRBD1 as D (6 bases). TRBV6-7 is an ORF, with its function uncertain. V lost 7 bases, J lost 0 bases, and 12 bases lay in between. The CDR3 contains 14 residues.

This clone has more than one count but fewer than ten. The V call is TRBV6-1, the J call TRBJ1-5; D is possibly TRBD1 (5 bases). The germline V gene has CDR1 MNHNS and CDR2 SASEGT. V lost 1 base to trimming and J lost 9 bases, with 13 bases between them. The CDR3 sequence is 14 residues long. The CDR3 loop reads CASSEGSGGLPQHF. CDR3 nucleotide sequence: TGTGCCAGCAGTGAAGGTTCGGGGGGTTTGCCCCAGCATTTT.

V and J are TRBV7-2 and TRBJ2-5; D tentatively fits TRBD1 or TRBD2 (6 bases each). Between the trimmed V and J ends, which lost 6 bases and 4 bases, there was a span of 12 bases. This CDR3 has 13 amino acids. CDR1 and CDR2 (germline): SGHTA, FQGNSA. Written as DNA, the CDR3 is TGTGCCAGCAGGGGGGGCCTGGGAGAGACCCAGTACTTC. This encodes CASRGGLGETQYF.

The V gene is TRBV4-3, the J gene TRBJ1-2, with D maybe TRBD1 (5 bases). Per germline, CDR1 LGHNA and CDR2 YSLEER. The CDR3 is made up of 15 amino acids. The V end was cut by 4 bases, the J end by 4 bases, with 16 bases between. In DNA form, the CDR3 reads TGCGCCAGCAGCCTCGACAGCGCCCAACCCTATGGCTACACCTTC. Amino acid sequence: CASSLDSAQPYGYTF.

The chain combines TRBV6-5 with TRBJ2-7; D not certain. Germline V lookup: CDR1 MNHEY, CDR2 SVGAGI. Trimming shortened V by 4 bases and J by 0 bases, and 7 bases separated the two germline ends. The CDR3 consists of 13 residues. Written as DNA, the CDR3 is TGTGCCAGCAGTTCGGACGGCTCCTACGAGCAGTACTTC. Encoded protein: CASSSDGSYEQYF.

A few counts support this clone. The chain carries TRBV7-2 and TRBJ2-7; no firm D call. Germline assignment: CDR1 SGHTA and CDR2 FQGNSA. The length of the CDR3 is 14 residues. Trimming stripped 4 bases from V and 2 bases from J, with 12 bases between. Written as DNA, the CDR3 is TGTGCCAGCAGCTCCGGCCGGACCACCTACGAGCAGTACTTC. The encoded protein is CASSSGRTTYEQYF.

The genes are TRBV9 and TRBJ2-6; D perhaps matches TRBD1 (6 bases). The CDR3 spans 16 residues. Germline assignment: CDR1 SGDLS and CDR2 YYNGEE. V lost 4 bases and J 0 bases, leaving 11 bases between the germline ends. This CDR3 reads CASSSDRSSGANVLTF. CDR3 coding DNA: TGTGCCAGCAGCTCAGACAGGAGCTCTGGGGCCAACGTCCTGACTTTC.

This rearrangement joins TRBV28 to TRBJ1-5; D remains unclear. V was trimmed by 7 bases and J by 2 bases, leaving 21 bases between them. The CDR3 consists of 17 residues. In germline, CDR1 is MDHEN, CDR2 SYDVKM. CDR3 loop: CASIKFPLSMGNQPQHF. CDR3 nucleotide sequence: TGTGCCAGCATCAAATTTCCCCTTTCTATGGGCAATCAGCCCCAGCATTTT.

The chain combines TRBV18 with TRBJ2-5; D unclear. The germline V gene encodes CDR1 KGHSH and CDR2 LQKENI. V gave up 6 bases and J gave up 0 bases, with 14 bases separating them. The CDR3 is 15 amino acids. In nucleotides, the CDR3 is TGTGCCAGCTCGCAAAGGGCGCAGTACCAAGAGACCCAGTACTTC. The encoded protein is CASSQRAQYQETQYF. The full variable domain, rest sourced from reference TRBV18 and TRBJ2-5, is NAGVMQNPRHLVRRRGQEARLRCSPMKGHSHVYWYRQLPEEGLKFMVYLQKENIIDESGMPKERFSAEFPKEGPSILRIQQVVRGDSAAYFCASSQRAQYQETQYFGPGTRLLVL.

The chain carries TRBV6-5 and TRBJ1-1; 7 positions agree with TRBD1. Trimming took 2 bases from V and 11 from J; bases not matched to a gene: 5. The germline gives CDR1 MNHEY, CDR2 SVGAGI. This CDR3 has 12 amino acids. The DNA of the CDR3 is TGTGCCAGCAGTTACCGCGGGACAGACGCTTTCTTT. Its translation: CASSYRGTDAFF.

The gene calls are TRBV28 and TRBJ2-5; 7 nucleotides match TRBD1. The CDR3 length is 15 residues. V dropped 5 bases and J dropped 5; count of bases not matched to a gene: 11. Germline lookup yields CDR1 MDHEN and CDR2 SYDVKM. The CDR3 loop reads CASSTNRGGSETQYF. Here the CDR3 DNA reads TGTGCCAGCAGTACAAACAGGGGCGGTTCGGAGACCCAGTACTTC.

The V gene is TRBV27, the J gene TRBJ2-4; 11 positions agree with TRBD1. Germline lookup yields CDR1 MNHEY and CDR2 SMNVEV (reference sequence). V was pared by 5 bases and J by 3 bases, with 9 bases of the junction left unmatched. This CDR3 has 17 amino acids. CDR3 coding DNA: TGTGCCAGCAGTCCCCTACCGGGACAGGGGGACAAAAACATTCAGTACTTC. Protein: CASSPLPGQGDKNIQYF.

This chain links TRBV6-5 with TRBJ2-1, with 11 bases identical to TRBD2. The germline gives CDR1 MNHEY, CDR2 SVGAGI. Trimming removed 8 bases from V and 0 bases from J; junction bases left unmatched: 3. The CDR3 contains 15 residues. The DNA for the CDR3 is TGTGCCAGCGGTGGACTAGCGGGCTCCTACAATGAGCAGTTCTTC. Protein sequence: CASGGLAGSYNEQFF.

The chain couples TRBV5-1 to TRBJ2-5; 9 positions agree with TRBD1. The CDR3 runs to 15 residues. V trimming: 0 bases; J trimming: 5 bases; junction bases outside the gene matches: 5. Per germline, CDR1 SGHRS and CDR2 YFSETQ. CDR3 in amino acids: CASSLEGQGYETQYF. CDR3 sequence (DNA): TGCGCCAGCAGCTTGGAGGGACAGGGATACGAGACCCAGTACTTC.